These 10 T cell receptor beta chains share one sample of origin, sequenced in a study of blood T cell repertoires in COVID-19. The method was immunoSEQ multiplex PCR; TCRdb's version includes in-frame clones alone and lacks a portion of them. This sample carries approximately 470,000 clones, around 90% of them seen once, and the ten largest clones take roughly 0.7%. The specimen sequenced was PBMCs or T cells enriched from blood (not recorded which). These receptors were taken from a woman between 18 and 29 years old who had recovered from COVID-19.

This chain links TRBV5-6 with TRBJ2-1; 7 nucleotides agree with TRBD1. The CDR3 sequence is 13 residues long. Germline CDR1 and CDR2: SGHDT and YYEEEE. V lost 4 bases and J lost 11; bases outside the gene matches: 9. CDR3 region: CASSLGTAVKQFF. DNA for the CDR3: TGTGCCAGCAGCCTCGGGACAGCCGTGAAGCAGTTCTTC. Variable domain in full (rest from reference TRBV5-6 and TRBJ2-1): DAGVTQSPTHLIKTRGQQVTLRCSPKSGHDTVSWYQQALGQGPQFIFQYYEEEERQRGNFPDRFSGHQFPNYSSELNVNALLLGDSALYLCASSLGTAVKQFFGPGTRLTVL.

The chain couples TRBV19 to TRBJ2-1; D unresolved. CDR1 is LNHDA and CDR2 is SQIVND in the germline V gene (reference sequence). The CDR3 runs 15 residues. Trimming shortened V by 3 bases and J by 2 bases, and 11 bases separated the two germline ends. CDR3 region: CASSIRDSPYNEQFF. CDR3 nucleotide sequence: TGTGCCAGTAGTATCCGCGATAGCCCCTACAATGAGCAGTTCTTC.

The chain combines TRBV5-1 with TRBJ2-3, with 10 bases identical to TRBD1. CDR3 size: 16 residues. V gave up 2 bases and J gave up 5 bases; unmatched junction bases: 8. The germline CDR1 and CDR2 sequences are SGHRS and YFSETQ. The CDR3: CASSLFGTGAGDTQYF. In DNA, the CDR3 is TGCGCCAGCAGCTTATTCGGGACAGGGGCGGGAGATACGCAGTATTTT.

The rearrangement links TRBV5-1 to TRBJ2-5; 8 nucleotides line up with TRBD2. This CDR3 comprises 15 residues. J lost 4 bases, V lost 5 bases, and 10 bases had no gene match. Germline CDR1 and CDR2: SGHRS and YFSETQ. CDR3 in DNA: TGCGCCAGCAGAGTTACCGGGGGGGCCTCAGAGACCCAGTACTTC. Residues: CASRVTGGASETQYF.

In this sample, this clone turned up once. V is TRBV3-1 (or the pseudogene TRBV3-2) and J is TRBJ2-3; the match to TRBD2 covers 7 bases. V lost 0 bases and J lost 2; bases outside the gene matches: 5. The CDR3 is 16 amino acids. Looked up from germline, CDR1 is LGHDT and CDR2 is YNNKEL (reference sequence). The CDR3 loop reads CASSQDTSEYTDTQYF. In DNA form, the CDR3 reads TGTGCCAGCAGCCAAGATACTAGCGAGTACACAGATACGCAGTATTTT.

The CDR3 nucleotides read TGTGCCAGCACCAAGACAGGGATCACTGAAGCTTTCTTT. It specifies CASTKTGITEAFF. V usage is TRBV2 and J usage is TRBJ1-1; 7 bases match TRBD1. CDR1 is SNHLY, CDR2 FYNNEI, per germline. This CDR3 region has 13 residues. Germline trimming cut 7 bases from V and 4 bases from J; bases unmatched to any gene: 6.

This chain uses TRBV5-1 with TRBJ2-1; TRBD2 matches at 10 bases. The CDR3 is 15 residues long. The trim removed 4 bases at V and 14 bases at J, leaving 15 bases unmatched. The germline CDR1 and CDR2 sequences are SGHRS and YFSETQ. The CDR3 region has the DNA TGCGCCAGCAGCGCCTACGGGACTAGCGACCCTCGGGAGTTCTTC. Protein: CASSAYGTSDPREFF. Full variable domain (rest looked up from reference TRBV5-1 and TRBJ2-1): KAGVTQTPRYLIKTRGQQVTLSCSPISGHRSVSWYQQTPGQGLQFLFEYFSETQRNKGNFPGRFSGRQFSNSRSEMNVSTLELGDSALYLCASSAYGTSDPREFFGPGTRLTVL.

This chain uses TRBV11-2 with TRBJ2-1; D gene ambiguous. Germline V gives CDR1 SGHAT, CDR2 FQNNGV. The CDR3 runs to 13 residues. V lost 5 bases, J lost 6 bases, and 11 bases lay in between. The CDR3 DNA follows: TGTGCCAGCAGCACAGACGTACTCAATGAGCAGTTCTTC. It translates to CASSTDVLNEQFF.

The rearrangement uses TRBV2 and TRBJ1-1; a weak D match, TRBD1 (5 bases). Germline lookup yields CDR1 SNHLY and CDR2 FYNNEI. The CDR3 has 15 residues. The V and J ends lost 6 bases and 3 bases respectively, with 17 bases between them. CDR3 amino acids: CASRSFAGRDTEAFF. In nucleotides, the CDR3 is TGTGCCAGCAGATCCTTTGCGGGGCGGGACACTGAAGCTTTCTTT.

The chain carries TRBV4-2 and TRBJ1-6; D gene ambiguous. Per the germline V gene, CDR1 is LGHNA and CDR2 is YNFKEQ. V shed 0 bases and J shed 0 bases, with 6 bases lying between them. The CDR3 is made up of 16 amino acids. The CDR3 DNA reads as TGTGCCAGCAGCCAAGAGGGGAGCTCCTATAATTCACCCCTCCACTTT. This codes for CASSQEGSSYNSPLHF.